Sequencing of this T cell receptor beta chain was carried out in a study of blood T cell repertoires in COVID-19. Study at large: PBMCs, B-cell-depleted T cells, or T cells provided the cDNA or gDNA that made up the material.

CDR1 and CDR2 from the germline V gene are MDHEN and SYDVKM. Trimming left V 3 bases short and J 5 bases short, with 11 bases between. The CDR3 is 14 residues long. TCRdb's table, derived via immunoSEQ multiplex PCR, lists solely in-frame clones and lacks some. This sample has 470,000 or so clones; roughly 85% occur once, and the top ten carry approximately 2%. Across 20 to 25 US areas, participants ranged in age from roughly 18 to 95 years. This clonotype was sampled from a woman aged 18-29 years with acute COVID-19. Sequencing input: PBMCs or T cells enriched from blood (not recorded which). The J gene is TRBJ2-1, the V gene TRBV28; TRBD2 might be the D (5 bases). CDR3 sequence: CASSFALAHNEQFF. The CDR3 nucleotides are TGTGCCAGCAGTTTTGCTTTAGCGCACAATGAGCAGTTCTTC.